These 11 T cell receptor beta chains were sequenced from one sample in a study of blood T cell repertoires in COVID-19 (TCRdb year 2020). The method was the immunoSEQ multiplex PCR assay. TCRdb retrieved this table from immuneACCESS and kept in-frame rearrangements only. Not all clones are present; in checked studies, unresolved V genes account for under half, and no reason is known for the remainder. Across this sample there are some 93,000 clones, with about 86% seen only once. Less than 8.5% of the sample belongs to the ten largest clones. The sequenced sample was peripheral blood. These receptors were obtained from a man in his 60s with acute or convalescent COVID-19.

In this sample, this clone turned up once. The V and J genes are TRBV10-2 and TRBJ1-1, with D possibly matching TRBD1 (6 bases). The V end was cut by 4 bases, the J end by 6 bases, with 18 bases between. The CDR3 has 15 residues. Germline-derived CDR1 and CDR2 are WSHSY and SAAADI. The CDR3 sequence: CASSGTESWGPEAFF. DNA of the CDR3: TGCGCCAGCAGTGGGACCGAGTCGTGGGGGCCTGAAGCTTTCTTT.

The chain has TRBV12-5 and TRBJ2-7; D may be TRBD1 (5 bases). V was trimmed by 3 bases and J by 0 bases, leaving 9 bases between them. The CDR3 contains 14 residues. CDR1 and CDR2 from the germline V gene are LGHNT and FRNRAP. The CDR3 region is CASGLDQGSYEQYF. CDR3 nucleotides: TGTGCTAGTGGTTTAGATCAGGGCTCCTACGAGCAGTACTTC.

This chain uses TRBV5-1 with TRBJ2-1; TRBD1 aligns across 8 bases. This CDR3 contains 15 residues. The V gene's germline CDR1 is SGHRS and CDR2 YFSETQ. The J segment lost 4 bases and the V segment lost 4 bases, leaving 7 bases of the junction unmatched. The CDR3 sequence: CASSTDRAVYNEQFF. CDR3 bases: TGCGCCAGCAGCACGGACAGGGCGGTATACAATGAGCAGTTCTTC.

The chain uses TRBV4-3 and TRBJ1-4; D is unresolved. Germline V gene data show CDR1 as LGHNA and CDR2 as YSLEER. Between the trimmed V and J ends, which lost 0 bases and 7 bases, there was a span of 12 bases. This CDR3 has 15 amino acids. CDR3 protein: CASSQEVGVGEKLFF. Written as DNA, the CDR3 is TGCGCCAGCAGCCAAGAGGTGGGAGTCGGTGAAAAACTGTTTTTT.

This clone was picked up one time. The rearrangement uses TRBV29-1 and TRBJ2-3; 11 bases map to TRBD2. J lost 10 bases, V lost 6 bases, and 12 bases had no gene match. The CDR3 covers 14 residues. Per germline, CDR1 SQVTM and CDR2 ANQGSEA. The CDR3 is CSVGLAGPNQAQYF. The CDR3 nucleotides are TGCAGCGTCGGACTAGCGGGCCCTAATCAGGCGCAGTATTTT.

The chain carries TRBV11-2 and TRBJ2-5, with D hard to call. Trimming removed 5 bases from V and 0 bases from J, with 10 bases in between. The germline gives CDR1 SGHAT, CDR2 FQNNGV. CDR3 length: 14 residues. The CDR3 region has the DNA TGTGCCAGCAGCCAAGGAGTGTACCAAGAGACCCAGTACTTC. It encodes CASSQGVYQETQYF.

The gene calls are TRBV4-3 and TRBJ2-7; D possibly corresponds to TRBD2 (6 bases). This CDR3 region has 13 residues. The ends were cut back, 0 bases at V and 4 bases at J, with 7 bases in the middle. Germline CDR1 is LGHNA and CDR2 is YSLEER. The CDR3 spells CASSQDAGYEQYF. DNA for the CDR3: TGCGCCAGCAGCCAAGATGCGGGGTACGAGCAGTACTTC.

In DNA, the CDR3 is TGTGCCAGCAGTTTAGGAGGGGCGCGAGTCCAAGAGACCCAGTACTTC. Encoded protein: CASSLGGARVQETQYF. This sequence joins TRBV5-4 and TRBJ2-5; the D gene is possibly TRBD2 (6 bases). This CDR3 comprises 16 residues. The V gene lost 5 bases and the J gene lost 1 base, with 18 bases spanning the gap. Germline V CDR1 and CDR2: SGHNT, YYREEE (reference sequence).

Written as DNA, the CDR3 is TGTGCCAGCAGCCTCTATCAGGGACTCGGCGCTGAAGCTTTCTTT. This gives the protein CASSLYQGLGAEAFF. This chain joins TRBV6-5 and TRBJ1-1; D might be TRBD1 (5 bases). The CDR3 runs 15 residues. Looked up from germline, CDR1 is MNHEY and CDR2 is SVGAGI. Trimming took 6 bases from V and 6 from J, leaving 20 bases between them.

This rearrangement joins TRBV15 to TRBJ1-2; no clear D gene. Germline-derived CDR1 and CDR2 are LNHNV and YYDKDF (reference sequence). The V and J ends lost 3 bases and 7 bases respectively, with 12 bases between them. This CDR3 is built from 13 residues. CDR3 sequence (DNA): TGTGCCACCAGCAGCTTGACACGTCGTGGCTACACCTTC. Protein sequence: CATSSLTRRGYTF.

For the CDR3, the DNA is TGCGCCAGCAGTCCAATTGCCGGGACAGGCGTCAATGAGCAGTTCTTC. Translation gives CASSPIAGTGVNEQFF. The chain couples TRBV10-1 to TRBJ2-1, with 8 bases identical to TRBD1. CDR3 length equals 16 residues. Germline V gene lookup returns CDR1 WNHNN and CDR2 SYGVQD (reference sequence). Trimming at V came to 5 bases and at J to 6 bases, leaving 12 bases not matched to a gene.